This T cell receptor (beta chain) was documented in a study of blood T cell repertoires in COVID-19. Using immunoSEQ multiplex PCR, the repertoire was profiled, and TCRdb retains in-frame clones only, with some absent. The profile shows about 57,000 clones, 82% of them singletons. CDR1 MNHEY and CDR2 SVGAGI come from the germline V gene. The CDR3 runs 14 residues. V dropped 4 bases and J dropped 3 bases, with 9 bases sitting between them. This clonotype originated in an older woman with acute or convalescent COVID-19. This chain uses TRBV6-5 with TRBJ2-2, with a weak D call TRBD1 (5 bases). The sequenced sample was peripheral blood. The CDR3: CASSLGHHTGELFF. As DNA, the CDR3 is TGTGCCAGCAGTTTAGGACACCACACCGGGGAGCTGTTTTTT.